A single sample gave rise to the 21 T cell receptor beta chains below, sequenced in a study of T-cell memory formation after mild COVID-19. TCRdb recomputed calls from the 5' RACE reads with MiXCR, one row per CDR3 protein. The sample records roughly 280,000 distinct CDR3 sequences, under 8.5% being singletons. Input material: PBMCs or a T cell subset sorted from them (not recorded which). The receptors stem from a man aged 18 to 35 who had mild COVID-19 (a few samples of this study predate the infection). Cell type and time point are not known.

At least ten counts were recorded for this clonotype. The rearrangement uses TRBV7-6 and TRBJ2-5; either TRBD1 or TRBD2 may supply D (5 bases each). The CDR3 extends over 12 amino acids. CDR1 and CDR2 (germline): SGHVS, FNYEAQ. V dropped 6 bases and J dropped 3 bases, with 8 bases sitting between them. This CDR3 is CASSRGKETQYF. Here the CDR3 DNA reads TGTGCCAGCAGTCGGGGCAAAGAGACCCAGTACTTC.

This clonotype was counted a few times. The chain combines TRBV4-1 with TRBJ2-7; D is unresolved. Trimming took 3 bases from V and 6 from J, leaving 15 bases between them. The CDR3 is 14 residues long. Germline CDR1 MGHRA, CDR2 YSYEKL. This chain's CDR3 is CASSQNPIAREQYV. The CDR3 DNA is TGCGCCAGCAGCCAGAACCCAATTGCCCGCGAGCAGTACGTC.

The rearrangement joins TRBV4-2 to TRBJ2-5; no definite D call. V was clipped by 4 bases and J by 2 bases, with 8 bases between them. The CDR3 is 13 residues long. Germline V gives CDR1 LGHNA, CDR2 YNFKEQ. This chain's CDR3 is CASSPNWQETQYF. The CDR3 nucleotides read TGTGCCAGCAGCCCGAACTGGCAAGAGACCCAGTACTTC.

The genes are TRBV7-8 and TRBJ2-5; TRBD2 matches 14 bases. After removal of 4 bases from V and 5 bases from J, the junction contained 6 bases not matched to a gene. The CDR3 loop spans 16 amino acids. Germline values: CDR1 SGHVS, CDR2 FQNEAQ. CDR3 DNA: TGTGCCAGCAGCTCCTGGACTAGCGGGGGGCAGGAGACCCAGTACTTC. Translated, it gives CASSSWTSGGQETQYF.

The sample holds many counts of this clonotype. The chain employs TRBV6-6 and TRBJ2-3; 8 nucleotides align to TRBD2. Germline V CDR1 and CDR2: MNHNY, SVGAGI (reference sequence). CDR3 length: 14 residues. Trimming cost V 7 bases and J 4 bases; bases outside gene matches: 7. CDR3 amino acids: CASTYGGEADTQYF. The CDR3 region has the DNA TGTGCCAGCACGTACGGGGGGGAGGCAGATACGCAGTATTTT.

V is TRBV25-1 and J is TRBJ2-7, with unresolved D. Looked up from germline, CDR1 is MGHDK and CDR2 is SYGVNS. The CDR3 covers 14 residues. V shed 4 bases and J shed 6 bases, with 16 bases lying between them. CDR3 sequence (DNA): TGTGCCAGCAGTGGACAACTCCGCCCCGGCGAGCAGTACTTC. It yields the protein CASSGQLRPGEQYF.

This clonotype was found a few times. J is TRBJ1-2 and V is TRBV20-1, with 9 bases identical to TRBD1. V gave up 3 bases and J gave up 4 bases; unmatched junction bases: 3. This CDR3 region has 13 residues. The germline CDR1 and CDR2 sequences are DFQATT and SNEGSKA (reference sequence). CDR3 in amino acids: CSARVQGAYGYTF. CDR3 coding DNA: TGCAGTGCTAGGGTACAGGGGGCCTATGGCTACACCTTC.

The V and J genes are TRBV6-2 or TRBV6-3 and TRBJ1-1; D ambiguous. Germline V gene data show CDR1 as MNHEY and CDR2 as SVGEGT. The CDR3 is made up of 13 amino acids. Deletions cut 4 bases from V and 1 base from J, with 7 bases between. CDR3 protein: CASSWVENTEAFF. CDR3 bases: TGTGCCAGCAGTTGGGTGGAGAACACTGAAGCTTTCTTT.

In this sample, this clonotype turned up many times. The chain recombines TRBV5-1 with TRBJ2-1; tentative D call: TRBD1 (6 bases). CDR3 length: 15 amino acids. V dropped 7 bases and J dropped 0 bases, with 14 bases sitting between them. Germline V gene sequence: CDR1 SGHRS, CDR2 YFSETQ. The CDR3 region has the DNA TGCGCCAGCTGCGAGACAGGAGGCTCCTACAATGAGCAGTTCTTC. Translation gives CASCETGGSYNEQFF.

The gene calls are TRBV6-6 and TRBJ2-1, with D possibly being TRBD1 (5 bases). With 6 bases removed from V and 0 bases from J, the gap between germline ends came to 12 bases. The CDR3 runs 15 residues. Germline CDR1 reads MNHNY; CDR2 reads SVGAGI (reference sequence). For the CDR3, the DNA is TGTGCCAGCAGAAGACAGACCGACTCCTACAATGAGCAGTTCTTC. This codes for CASRRQTDSYNEQFF.

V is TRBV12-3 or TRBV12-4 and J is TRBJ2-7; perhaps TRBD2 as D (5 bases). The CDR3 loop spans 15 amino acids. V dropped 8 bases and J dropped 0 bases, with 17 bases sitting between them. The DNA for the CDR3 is TGTGCCAGCTCGTTCGGGGTAGGTCCCTCCTACGAGCAGTACTTC. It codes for CASSFGVGPSYEQYF.

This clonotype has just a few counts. The CDR3 reads CASSLRPYGYTF. CDR3 DNA sequence: TGTGCCAGCAGTTTAAGGCCATATGGCTACACCTTC. This chain joins TRBV28 and TRBJ1-2, with D hard to call. This CDR3 region has 12 residues. Germline V gene sequence: CDR1 MDHEN, CDR2 SYDVKM. Trimming shortened V by 2 bases and J by 5 bases, and 6 bases separated the two germline ends.

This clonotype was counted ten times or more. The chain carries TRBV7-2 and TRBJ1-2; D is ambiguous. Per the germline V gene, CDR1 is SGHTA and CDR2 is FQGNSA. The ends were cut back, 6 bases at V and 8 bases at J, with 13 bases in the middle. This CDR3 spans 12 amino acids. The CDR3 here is CASRQLSDGYTF. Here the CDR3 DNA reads TGTGCCAGCAGGCAACTCTCGGACGGCTACACCTTC.

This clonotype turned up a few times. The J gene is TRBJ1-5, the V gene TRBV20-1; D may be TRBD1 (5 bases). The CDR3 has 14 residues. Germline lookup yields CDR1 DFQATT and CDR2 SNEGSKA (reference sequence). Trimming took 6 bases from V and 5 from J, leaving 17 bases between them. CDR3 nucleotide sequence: TGCAGTGCCACCCACGGGGCGGGGGATCAGCCCCAGCATTTT. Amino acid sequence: CSATHGAGDQPQHF.

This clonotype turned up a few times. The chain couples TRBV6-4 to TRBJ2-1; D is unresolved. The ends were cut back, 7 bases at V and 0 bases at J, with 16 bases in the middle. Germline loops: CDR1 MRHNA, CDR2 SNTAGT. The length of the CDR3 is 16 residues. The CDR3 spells CASKRDHYVSYNEQFF. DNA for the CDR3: TGTGCCAGCAAACGAGACCACTATGTCTCCTACAATGAGCAGTTCTTC.

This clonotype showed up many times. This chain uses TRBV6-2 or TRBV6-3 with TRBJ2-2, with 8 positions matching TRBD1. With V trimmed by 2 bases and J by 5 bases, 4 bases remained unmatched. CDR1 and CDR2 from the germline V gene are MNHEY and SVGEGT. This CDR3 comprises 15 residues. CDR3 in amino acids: CASSYRTGRTGELFF. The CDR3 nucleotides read TGTGCCAGCAGTTACCGGACAGGGAGGACCGGGGAGCTGTTTTTT.

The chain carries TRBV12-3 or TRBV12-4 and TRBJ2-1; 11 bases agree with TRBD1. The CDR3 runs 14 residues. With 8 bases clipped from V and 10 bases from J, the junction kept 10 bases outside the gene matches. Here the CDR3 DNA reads TGTGCCAGCGGTGGACAGGGGGCTCAAGGGGAGCAGTTCTTC. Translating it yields CASGGQGAQGEQFF.

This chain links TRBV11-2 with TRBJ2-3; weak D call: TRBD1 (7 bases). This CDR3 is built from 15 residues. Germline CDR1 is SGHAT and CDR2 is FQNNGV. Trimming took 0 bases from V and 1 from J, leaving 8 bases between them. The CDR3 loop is CASSLDRGGTDTQYF. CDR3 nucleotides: TGTGCCAGCAGCTTAGACAGGGGGGGCACAGATACGCAGTATTTT.

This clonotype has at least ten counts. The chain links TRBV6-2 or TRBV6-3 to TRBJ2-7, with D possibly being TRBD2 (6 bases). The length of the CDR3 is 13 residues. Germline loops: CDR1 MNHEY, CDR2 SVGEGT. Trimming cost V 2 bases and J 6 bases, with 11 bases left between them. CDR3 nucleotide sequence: TGTGCCAGCAGTTACAACGGACTAACCGAGCAGTACGTC. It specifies CASSYNGLTEQYV.

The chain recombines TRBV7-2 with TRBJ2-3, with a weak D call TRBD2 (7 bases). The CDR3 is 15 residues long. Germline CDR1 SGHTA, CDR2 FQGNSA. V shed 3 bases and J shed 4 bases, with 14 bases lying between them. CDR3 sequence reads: CASSFWGGLPDTQYF. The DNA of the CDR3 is TGTGCCAGCAGCTTTTGGGGGGGCCTCCCAGATACGCAGTATTTT.

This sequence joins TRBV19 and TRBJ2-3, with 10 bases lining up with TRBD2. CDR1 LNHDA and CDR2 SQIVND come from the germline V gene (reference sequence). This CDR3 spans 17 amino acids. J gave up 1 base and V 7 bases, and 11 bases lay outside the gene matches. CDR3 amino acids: CASMRAGGTYGTDTQYF. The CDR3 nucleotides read TGTGCCAGTATGAGAGCGGGGGGGACTTACGGCACAGATACGCAGTATTTT.